This T cell receptor (beta chain) was captured in a study of blood T cell repertoires in COVID-19. The wider study: Sample material is recorded as cDNA or gDNA derived from T cells, B-cell-depleted T cells, or PBMCs.

In germline, CDR1 is KGHSH, CDR2 LQKENI. This CDR3 is 18 amino acids long. The V and J ends lost 4 bases and 2 bases, in that order; junction bases with no gene match: 11. Study processing details: Nucleated cell number was recorded as an estimate derived from reference gene primer amplification. Profiling relied on immunoSEQ multiplex PCR, and the TCRdb table lists in-frame clones only, not all of them. V and J calls and clone size are given by that table; D and trimming were obtained from the DNA. The sample lists some 400,000 clones; about 90% were seen once. Enrolled through a virtual design, the participants were between roughly 18 and 90 years of age and came from about two dozen US areas. Participant-reported clinical history was the basis for cohort assignment.

The chain recombines TRBV18 with TRBJ2-7; TRBD2 agrees at 13 bases. This clonotype originated in a young man who had recovered from COVID-19. The sequenced sample consisted of PBMCs or T cells enriched from blood (not recorded which). This CDR3 reads CASSRTGLAGAGAYEQYF. The CDR3 DNA follows: TGTGCCAGCTCACGCACCGGACTAGCGGGGGCGGGAGCCTACGAGCAGTACTTC.